The entry below describes one TCR beta chain. Its cognate antigen is unknown. Germline V gene sequence: CDR1 LNHDA, CDR2 SQIVND (reference sequence). V was trimmed by 9 bases and J by 4 bases, leaving 12 bases between them. This CDR3 comprises 12 residues. The data derive from a study of cytomegalovirus exposure and HLA in healthy donors. Turning to the study itself: One earlier analysis, a look at around 180 million T cells, found around 110 million unique TCR beta sequences. Study-level points and caveats: Using a false discovery rate of 0.05, a later analysis showed that 16,951 TCR beta sequences were associated with HLA alleles. Most TCR sequences were seen very rarely across donors, but some public TCRs occurred in many.

It was with 60 Vbeta and 13 Jbeta primers that the PCR ran. Clones were sequenced by immunoSEQ multiplex PCR, and TCRdb holds only the in-frame ones, with some missing. The table shows about 100,000 clones, with about 81% occurring only once. This chain joins TRBV19 and TRBJ1-2; maybe TRBD1 (6 bases). The sequence derives from a man aged 35 to 55 in good health and CMV-seropositive. The sequenced sample was PBMCs. The CDR3 sequence is CASRDTRYGYTF. CDR3 sequence (DNA): TGTGCCAGCCGGGACACTCGCTATGGCTACACCTTC.